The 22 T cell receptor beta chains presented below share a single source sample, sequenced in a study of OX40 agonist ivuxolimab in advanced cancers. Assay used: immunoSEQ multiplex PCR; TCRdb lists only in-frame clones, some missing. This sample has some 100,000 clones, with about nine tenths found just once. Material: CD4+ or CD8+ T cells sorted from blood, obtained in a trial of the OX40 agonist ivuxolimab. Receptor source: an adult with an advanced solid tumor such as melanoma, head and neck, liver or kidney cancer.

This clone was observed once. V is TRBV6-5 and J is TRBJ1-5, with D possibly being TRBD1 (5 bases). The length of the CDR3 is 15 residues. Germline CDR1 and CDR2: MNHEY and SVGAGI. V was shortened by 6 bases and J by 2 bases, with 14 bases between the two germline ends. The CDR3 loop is CASRIGGGRNQPQHF. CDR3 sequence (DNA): TGTGCCAGCAGAATCGGGGGAGGGCGCAATCAGCCCCAGCATTTT.

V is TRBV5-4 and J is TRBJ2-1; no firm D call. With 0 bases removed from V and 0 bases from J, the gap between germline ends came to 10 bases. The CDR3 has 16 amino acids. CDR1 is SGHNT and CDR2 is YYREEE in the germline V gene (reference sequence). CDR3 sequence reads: CASSLALASSYNEQFF. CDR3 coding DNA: TGTGCCAGCAGCTTGGCCCTGGCGAGCTCCTACAATGAGCAGTTCTTC.

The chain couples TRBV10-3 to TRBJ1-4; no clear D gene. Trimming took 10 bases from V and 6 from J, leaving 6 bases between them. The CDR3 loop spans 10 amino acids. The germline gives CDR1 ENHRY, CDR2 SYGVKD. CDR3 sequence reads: CATKDEKLFF. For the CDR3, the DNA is TGTGCCACGAAAGATGAAAAACTGTTTTTT.

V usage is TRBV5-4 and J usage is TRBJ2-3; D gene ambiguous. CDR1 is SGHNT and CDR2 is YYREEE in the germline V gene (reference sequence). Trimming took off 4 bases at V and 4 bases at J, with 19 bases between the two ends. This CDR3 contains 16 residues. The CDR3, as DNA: TGTGCCAGCAGCCCTCCGGCTAGTTTTGGCGCAGATACGCAGTATTTT. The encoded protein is CASSPPASFGADTQYF.

CDR3 sequence reads: CASSLFGEGAYEQYF. CDR3 bases: TGTGCCAGCAGTTTATTCGGGGAGGGGGCCTACGAGCAGTACTTC. The chain is built from TRBV28 and TRBJ2-7, with D perhaps TRBD2 (7 bases). The CDR3 totals 15 residues. V was trimmed by 1 base and J by 2 bases, leaving 12 bases between them. CDR1 is MDHEN and CDR2 is SYDVKM in the germline V gene.

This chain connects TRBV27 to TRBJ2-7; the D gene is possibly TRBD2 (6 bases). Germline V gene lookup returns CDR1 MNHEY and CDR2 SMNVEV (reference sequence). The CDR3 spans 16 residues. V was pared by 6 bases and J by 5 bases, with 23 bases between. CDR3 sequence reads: CASSRDSLAGMDEQYF. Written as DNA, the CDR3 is TGTGCCAGCAGCCGCGACTCTTTGGCGGGGATGGACGAGCAGTACTTC.

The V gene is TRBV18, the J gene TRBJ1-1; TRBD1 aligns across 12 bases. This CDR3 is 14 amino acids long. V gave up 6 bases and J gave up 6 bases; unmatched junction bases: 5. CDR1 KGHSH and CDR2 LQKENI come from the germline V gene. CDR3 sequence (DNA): TGTGCCAGCTCCCCGGGACAGGGGGCTTCTGAAGCTTTCTTT. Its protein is CASSPGQGASEAFF.

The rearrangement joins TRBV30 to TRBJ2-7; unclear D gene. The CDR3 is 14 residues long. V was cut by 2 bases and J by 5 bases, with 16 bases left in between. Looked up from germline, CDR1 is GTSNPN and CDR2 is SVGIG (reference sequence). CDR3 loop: CAWSPGHSADEQYF. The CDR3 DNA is TGTGCCTGGAGTCCCGGTCATTCAGCCGACGAGCAGTACTTC. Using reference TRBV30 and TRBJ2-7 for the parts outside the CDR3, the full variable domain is SQTIHQWPATLVQPVGSPLSLECTVEGTSNPNLYWYRQAAGRGLQLLFYSVGIGQISSEVPQNLSASRPQDRQFILSSKKLLLSDSGFYLCAWSPGHSADEQYFGPGTRLTVT.

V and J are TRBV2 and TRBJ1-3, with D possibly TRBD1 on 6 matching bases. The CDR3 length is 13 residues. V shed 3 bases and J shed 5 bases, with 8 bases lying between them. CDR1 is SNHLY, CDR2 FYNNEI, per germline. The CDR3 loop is CASSETGRNTIYF. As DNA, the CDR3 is TGTGCCAGCAGTGAGACAGGTAGAAACACCATATATTTT.

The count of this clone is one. CDR3 protein: CASSPGPGQGSVSLHF. The DNA for the CDR3 is TGTGCCAGCAGCCCGGGCCCGGGACAGGGCTCCGTGTCCCTCCACTTT. The V call is TRBV11-1, the J call TRBJ1-6; 9 bases fit TRBD1. Germline trimming cut 5 bases from V and 14 bases from J; bases unmatched to any gene: 16. This CDR3 is built from 16 residues. Germline V gene lookup returns CDR1 SGHAT and CDR2 FQDESV (reference sequence).

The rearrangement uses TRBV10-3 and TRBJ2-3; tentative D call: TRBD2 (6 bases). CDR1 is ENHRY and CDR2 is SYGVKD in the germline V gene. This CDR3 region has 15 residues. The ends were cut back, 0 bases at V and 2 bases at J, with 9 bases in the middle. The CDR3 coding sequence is TGTGCCATCAGTGAGTCCAGGAGGGTCACAGATACGCAGTATTTT. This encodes CAISESRRVTDTQYF.

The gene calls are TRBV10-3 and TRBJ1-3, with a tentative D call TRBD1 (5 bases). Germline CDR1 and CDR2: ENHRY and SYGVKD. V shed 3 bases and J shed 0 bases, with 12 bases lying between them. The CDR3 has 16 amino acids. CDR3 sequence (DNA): TGTGCCATCAGTGACTCGGGGCGGTTCTCTGGAAACACCATATATTTT. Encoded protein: CAISDSGRFSGNTIYF.

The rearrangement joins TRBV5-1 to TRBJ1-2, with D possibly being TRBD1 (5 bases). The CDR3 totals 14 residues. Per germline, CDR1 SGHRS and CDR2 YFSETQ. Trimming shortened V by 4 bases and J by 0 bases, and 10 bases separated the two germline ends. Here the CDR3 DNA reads TGCGCCAGCAGCCAGGGCGGGACTAACTATGGCTACACCTTC. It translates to CASSQGGTNYGYTF.

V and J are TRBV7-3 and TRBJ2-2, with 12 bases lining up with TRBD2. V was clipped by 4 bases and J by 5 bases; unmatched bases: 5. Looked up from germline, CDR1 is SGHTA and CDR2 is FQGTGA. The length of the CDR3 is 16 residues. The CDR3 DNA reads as TGTGCCAGCAGCTCGATCGGGACTAGCGGGACCGGGGAGCTGTTTTTT. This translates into CASSSIGTSGTGELFF.

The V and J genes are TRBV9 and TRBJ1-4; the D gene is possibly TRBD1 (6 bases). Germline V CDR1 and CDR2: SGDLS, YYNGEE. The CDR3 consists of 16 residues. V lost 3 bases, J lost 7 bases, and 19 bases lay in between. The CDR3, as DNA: TGTGCCAGCAGCGCCACAACAGGGCACGGGGGTGAAAAACTGTTTTTT. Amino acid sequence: CASSATTGHGGEKLFF.

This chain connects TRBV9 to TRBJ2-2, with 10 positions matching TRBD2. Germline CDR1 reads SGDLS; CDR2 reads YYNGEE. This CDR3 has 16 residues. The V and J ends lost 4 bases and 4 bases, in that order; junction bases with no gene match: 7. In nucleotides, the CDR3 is TGTGCCAGCAGCTTTACTAGCGGGGCTGTCACCGGGGAGCTGTTTTTT. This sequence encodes CASSFTSGAVTGELFF.

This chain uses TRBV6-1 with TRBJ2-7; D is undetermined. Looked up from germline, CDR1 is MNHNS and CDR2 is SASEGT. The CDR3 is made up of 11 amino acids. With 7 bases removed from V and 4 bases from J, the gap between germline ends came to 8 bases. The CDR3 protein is CASIKEYEQYF. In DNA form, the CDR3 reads TGTGCCAGCATAAAGGAATACGAGCAGTACTTC.

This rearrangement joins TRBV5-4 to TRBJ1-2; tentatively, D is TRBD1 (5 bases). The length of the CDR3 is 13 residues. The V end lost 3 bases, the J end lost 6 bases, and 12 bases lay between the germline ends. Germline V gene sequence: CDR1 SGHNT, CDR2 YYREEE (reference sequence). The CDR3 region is CASSSTDSHGYTF. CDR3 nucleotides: TGTGCCAGCAGCTCAACAGACAGCCATGGCTACACCTTC.

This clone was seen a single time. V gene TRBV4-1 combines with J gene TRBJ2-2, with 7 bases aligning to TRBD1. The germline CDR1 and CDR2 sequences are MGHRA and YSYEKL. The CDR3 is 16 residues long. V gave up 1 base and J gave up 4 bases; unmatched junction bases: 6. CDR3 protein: CASSQVTGVVTGELFF. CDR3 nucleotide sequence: TGCGCCAGCAGCCAAGTTACAGGGGTGGTCACCGGGGAGCTGTTTTTT.

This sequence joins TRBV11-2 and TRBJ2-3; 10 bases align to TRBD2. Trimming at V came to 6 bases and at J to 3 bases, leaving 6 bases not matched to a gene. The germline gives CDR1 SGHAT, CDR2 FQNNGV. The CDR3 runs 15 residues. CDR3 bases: TGTGCCAGCAGTCAAAGCGGGGGGGGAACAGATACGCAGTATTTT. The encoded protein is CASSQSGGGTDTQYF.

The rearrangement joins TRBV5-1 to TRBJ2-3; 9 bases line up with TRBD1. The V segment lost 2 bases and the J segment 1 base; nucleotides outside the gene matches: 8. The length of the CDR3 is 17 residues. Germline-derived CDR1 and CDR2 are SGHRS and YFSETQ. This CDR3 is CASSFWGDRVGTDTQYF. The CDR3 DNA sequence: TGCGCCAGCAGCTTCTGGGGGGACAGGGTTGGCACAGATACGCAGTATTTT.

DNA for the CDR3: TGTGCCAGCAGTTACATTGGGAGCTCGGAGCAGTACTTC. Protein product: CASSYIGSSEQYF. V gene TRBV6-5 combines with J gene TRBJ2-7; perhaps TRBD2 as D (5 bases). From germline, CDR1 is MNHEY and CDR2 SVGAGI. The V end was cut by 2 bases, the J end by 7 bases, with 12 bases between. This CDR3 has 13 residues.